Each of the 3 T cell receptor beta chains below was sequenced from the same sample in a study of cytomegalovirus exposure and HLA in healthy donors. PCR used 60 Vbeta primers and 13 Jbeta primers. Profiled with immunoSEQ multiplex PCR; TCRdb holds only in-frame clones, not every one. In the table there are about 130,000 clones, roughly 75% of which are singletons. The sequenced sample was PBMCs. The receptors were sampled from a man aged 30 to 45 in good health.

This chain uses TRBV2 with TRBJ2-6, with D perhaps TRBD1 (5 bases). With 6 bases removed from V and 1 base from J, the gap between germline ends came to 16 bases. The CDR3 consists of 17 residues. Germline CDR1 reads SNHLY; CDR2 reads FYNNEI. In DNA form, the CDR3 reads TGTGCCAGCAGCTTTCAGAGCAGGGTGTCTGGGGCCAACGTCCTGACTTTC. Translated: CASSFQSRVSGANVLTF.

V and J are TRBV15 and TRBJ2-1, with D maybe TRBD2 (6 bases). The CDR3 contains 17 residues. Germline CDR1 and CDR2: LNHNV and YYDKDF (reference sequence). Trimming left V 1 base short and J 0 bases short, with 13 bases between. The CDR3 reads CATSRGVAVNSYNEQFF. As DNA, the CDR3 is TGTGCCACCAGCAGAGGGGTAGCGGTCAACTCCTACAATGAGCAGTTCTTC.

This chain joins TRBV11-2 and TRBJ1-5; no clear D. The germline V and J ends were trimmed by 5 bases and 1 base, with 6 bases remaining between them. CDR1 is SGHAT, CDR2 FQNNGV, per germline. CDR3 length: 13 residues. The CDR3 loop is CASSPHSNQPQHF. CDR3 nucleotides: TGTGCCAGCAGCCCACACAGCAATCAGCCCCAGCATTTT.